These 30 T cell receptor beta chains share one sample of origin, sequenced in a study of cytomegalovirus exposure and HLA in healthy donors. With 60 Vbeta and 13 Jbeta primers, the PCR was carried out. Some clones are missing from TCRdb's copy, which holds only in-frame ones; the method was immunoSEQ multiplex PCR. The sample holds roughly 170,000 clones; around 77% are singletons and the top ten take approximately 1.6%. Material: PBMCs. The receptors were sampled from a woman in her 30s in good health and CMV-seronegative.

This clone has just a few counts. The J gene is TRBJ1-6, the V gene TRBV5-6; D remains unclear. Germline V gene sequence: CDR1 SGHDT, CDR2 YYEEEE. V was trimmed by 1 base and J by 10 bases, leaving 12 bases between them. The CDR3 totals 14 residues. The CDR3 DNA reads as TGTGCCAGCAGCTTGTTGGGAAGCGGCTCACCCCTCCACTTT. Translation gives CASSLLGSGSPLHF. The whole variable domain, filled in from reference TRBV5-6 and TRBJ1-6, reads DAGVTQSPTHLIKTRGQQVTLRCSPKSGHDTVSWYQQALGQGPQFIFQYYEEEERQRGNFPDRFSGHQFPNYSSELNVNALLLGDSALYLCASSLLGSGSPLHFGNGTRLTVT.

This chain uses TRBV7-9 with TRBJ1-2; 7 bases align to TRBD1. The CDR3 loop spans 13 amino acids. Germline V lookup: CDR1 SEHNR, CDR2 FQNEAQ (reference sequence). The V gene end was trimmed by 3 bases and the J gene end by 8 bases; junction bases not matched to a gene: 6. The CDR3 DNA is TGTGCCAGCAGCTTGGGACAGATGATGGGCTACACCTTC. Protein sequence: CASSLGQMMGYTF.

This clone showed up just once. This chain uses TRBV7-9 with TRBJ1-2; 12 bases are shared with TRBD1. From germline, CDR1 is SEHNR and CDR2 FQNEAQ (reference sequence). The V gene end was trimmed by 4 bases and the J gene end by 6 bases; junction bases not matched to a gene: 12. This CDR3 contains 17 residues. The CDR3 loop reads CASSSVNPGQGAHGYTF. Here the CDR3 DNA reads TGTGCCAGCAGCTCAGTGAATCCGGGACAGGGGGCGCATGGCTACACCTTC.

The chain employs TRBV6-1 and TRBJ1-2, with D maybe TRBD1 (6 bases). The CDR3 consists of 13 residues. V was pared by 6 bases and J by 5 bases, with 13 bases between. Per germline, CDR1 MNHNS and CDR2 SASEGT. In DNA form, the CDR3 reads TGTGCCAGCAGGATGGACAGATTTTATGGCTACACCTTC. Translation gives CASRMDRFYGYTF.

The chain uses TRBV19 and TRBJ2-7; a possible D gene is TRBD1 (6 bases). V was cut by 6 bases and J by 3 bases, with 12 bases left in between. This CDR3 has 13 residues. Looked up from germline, CDR1 is LNHDA and CDR2 is SQIVND (reference sequence). CDR3: CASSLDRFYEQYF. Written as DNA, the CDR3 is TGTGCCAGTAGCCTGGACAGATTCTACGAGCAGTACTTC. Looking up the rest from reference TRBV19 and TRBJ2-7 gives the full variable domain: DGGITQSPKYLFRKEGQNVTLSCEQNLNHDAMYWYRQDPGQGLRLIYYSQIVNDFQKGDIAEGYSVSREKKESFPLTVTSAQKNPTAFYLCASSLDRFYEQYFGPGTRLTVT.

This clone was observed once. The chain couples TRBV27 to TRBJ2-7, with TRBD1 matching over 8 bases. The CDR3 spans 12 residues. CDR1 is MNHEY and CDR2 is SMNVEV in the germline V gene (reference sequence). Trimming removed 4 bases from V and 12 bases from J; junction bases left unmatched: 8. The DNA of the CDR3 is TGTGCCAGCAGTTCAGGGGGCCCTCTTCGGTACTTC. This codes for CASSSGGPLRYF.

This rearrangement joins TRBV9 to TRBJ2-2, with a weak D call TRBD1 (6 bases). V lost 4 bases and J 1 base, leaving 8 bases between the germline ends. Germline lookup yields CDR1 SGDLS and CDR2 YYNGEE. This CDR3 has 14 residues. The CDR3 bases are TGTGCCAGCAGCAAACAGGGGAACACCGGGGAGCTGTTTTTT. Translated, it gives CASSKQGNTGELFF.

J is TRBJ1-2 and V is TRBV30, with D perhaps TRBD1 (5 bases). Germline CDR1 and CDR2: GTSNPN and SVGIG (reference sequence). The germline V and J ends were trimmed by 0 bases and 8 bases, with 16 bases remaining between them. The CDR3 runs to 14 residues. The CDR3 spells CAWSVQRRAEGYTF. The DNA of the CDR3 is TGTGCCTGGAGTGTACAGCGCAGGGCGGAGGGCTACACCTTC.

The CDR3 DNA reads as TGTGCCAGCTCAGAAGCAGGGGTGGGCAATCAGCCCCAGCATTTT. Encoded protein: CASSEAGVGNQPQHF. The chain employs TRBV18 and TRBJ1-5; TRBD1 might be the D (6 bases). CDR1 is KGHSH and CDR2 is LQKENI in the germline V gene. The CDR3 sequence is 15 residues long. V gave up 5 bases and J gave up 2 bases, with 13 bases separating them.

The rearrangement uses TRBV5-6 and TRBJ2-3; 9 bases are shared with TRBD1. Germline CDR1 is SGHDT and CDR2 is YYEEEE. J was trimmed by 2 bases and V by 4 bases; bases with no gene match: 5. This CDR3 has 15 residues. The CDR3 region is CASSRRQGVTDTQYF. The CDR3 region has the DNA TGTGCCAGCAGCCGCCGACAGGGGGTCACAGATACGCAGTATTTT.

The CDR3 spells CASSQEGDKQYF. The CDR3 DNA reads as TGCGCCAGCAGCCAAGAAGGGGACAAGCAGTACTTC. This chain uses TRBV4-1 with TRBJ2-7, with D possibly TRBD1 on 6 matching bases. CDR3 size: 12 residues. V lost 0 bases, J lost 8 bases, and 8 bases lay in between. The germline V gene has CDR1 MGHRA and CDR2 YSYEKL.

The chain joins TRBV2 to TRBJ2-3; a possible D gene is TRBD2 (5 bases). The CDR3 is 16 residues long. V was trimmed by 2 bases and J by 6 bases, leaving 18 bases between them. Germline CDR1 reads SNHLY; CDR2 reads FYNNEI. The CDR3 DNA is TGTGCCAGCAGTGAAAGGGCGGGTCTTTATAGGGATACGCAGTATTTT. Its protein product is CASSERAGLYRDTQYF.

This clone was picked up a small number of times. The chain carries TRBV29-1 and TRBJ2-5; a possible D gene is TRBD1 (6 bases). The germline V gene has CDR1 SQVTM and CDR2 ANQGSEA. V lost 6 bases, J lost 5 bases, and 19 bases lay in between. CDR3 length: 14 amino acids. The CDR3 nucleotides are TGCAGCGTGGCCCCCGGGACACTGCGGGAGACCCAGTACTTC. Encoded protein: CSVAPGTLRETQYF.

The chain has TRBV30 and TRBJ2-7, with TRBD1 identical over 8 bases. The germline V gene has CDR1 GTSNPN and CDR2 SVGIG (reference sequence). V shed 5 bases and J 1 base; nucleotides not matched to a gene: 7. The CDR3 consists of 14 residues. CDR3: CAWCPGTGSYEQYF. In nucleotides, the CDR3 is TGTGCCTGGTGCCCCGGGACAGGTTCCTACGAGCAGTACTTC. The full variable domain, its missing parts supplied by reference TRBV30 and TRBJ2-7, is SQTIHQWPATLVQPVGSPLSLECTVEGTSNPNLYWYRQAAGRGLQLLFYSVGIGQISSEVPQNLSASRPQDRQFILSSKKLLLSDSGFYLCAWCPGTGSYEQYFGPGTRLTVT.

The chain uses TRBV9 and TRBJ1-6, with D hard to call. CDR1 and CDR2 from the germline V gene are SGDLS and YYNGEE. The CDR3 is 17 residues long. V lost 0 bases and J 0 bases, leaving 10 bases between the germline ends. CDR3 nucleotides: TGTGCCAGCAGCGTAGATAGTAGGAGCTCCTATAATTCACCCCTCCACTTT. Its protein is CASSVDSRSSYNSPLHF.

V gene TRBV5-1 combines with J gene TRBJ2-3, with D perhaps matching TRBD2 (6 bases). The V gene's germline CDR1 is SGHRS and CDR2 YFSETQ. V was clipped by 3 bases and J by 0 bases, with 11 bases between them. The CDR3 loop spans 15 amino acids. CDR3 in amino acids: CASSSSGTSTDTQYF. The CDR3 nucleotides read TGCGCCAGCAGCTCGTCCGGGACTAGCACAGATACGCAGTATTTT.

This clone was seen a handful of times. J is TRBJ1-1 and V is TRBV2; 9 bases match TRBD1. Germline V gene lookup returns CDR1 SNHLY and CDR2 FYNNEI. The V segment lost 7 bases and the J segment 5 bases; nucleotides outside the gene matches: 11. The CDR3 has 15 residues. The DNA for the CDR3 is TGTGCCAGCACGGTGGAGGGACAGGGTCGGACTGAAGCTTTCTTT. Translating gives CASTVEGQGRTEAFF.

The chain recombines TRBV19 with TRBJ1-1, with D possibly matching TRBD1 (5 bases). Trimming took off 1 base at V and 1 base at J, with 10 bases between the two ends. CDR1 is LNHDA, CDR2 SQIVND, per germline (reference sequence). The CDR3 spans 15 residues. CDR3 loop: CASSIVWGENTEAFF. The CDR3, as DNA: TGTGCCAGTAGTATAGTGTGGGGGGAGAACACTGAAGCTTTCTTT.

This sequence joins TRBV28 and TRBJ1-1; D not resolved. V lost 5 bases and J lost 8, with 12 bases in between. Germline CDR1 MDHEN, CDR2 SYDVKM. This CDR3 contains 12 residues. The CDR3 nucleotides read TGTGCCAGCAGTGCCCGACGGGTAGAAGCTTTCTTT. Translating gives CASSARRVEAFF.

The chain links TRBV7-3 to TRBJ1-1; maybe TRBD1 (6 bases). Per the germline V gene, CDR1 is SGHTA and CDR2 is FQGTGA. Trimming cost V 5 bases and J 4 bases, with 11 bases left between them. The CDR3 spans 13 residues. CDR3 coding DNA: TGTGCCAGCAGCCCCACAGGGAGCACTGAAGCTTTCTTT. Translation gives CASSPTGSTEAFF. The whole variable domain, remainder taken from reference TRBV7-3 and TRBJ1-1, is GAGVSQTPSNKVTEKGKYVELRCDPISGHTALYWYRQSLGQGPEFLIYFQGTGAADDSGLPNDRFFAVRPEGSVSTLKIQRTERGDSAVYLCASSPTGSTEAFFGQGTRLTVV.

The gene calls are TRBV6-6 and TRBJ1-1; D unclear. V lost 2 bases to trimming and J lost 1 base, with 5 bases between them. CDR1 MNHNY and CDR2 SVGAGI come from the germline V gene (reference sequence). The CDR3 extends over 13 amino acids. The CDR3 nucleotides read TGTGCCAGCAGTTACCCCAGGAACACTGAAGCTTTCTTT. It translates to CASSYPRNTEAFF.

The CDR3 reads CASSFGTGRGKAFF. The DNA for the CDR3 is TGTGCCAGCAGTTTTGGGACAGGGAGGGGGAAAGCTTTCTTT. The chain is built from TRBV28 and TRBJ1-1, with TRBD1 identical over 9 bases. After removal of 3 bases from V and 9 bases from J, the junction contained 8 bases not matched to a gene. This CDR3 region has 14 residues. CDR1 and CDR2 from the germline V gene are MDHEN and SYDVKM.

V and J are TRBV19 and TRBJ2-5; a weak D match, TRBD1 (5 bases). The CDR3 length is 15 residues. Looked up from germline, CDR1 is LNHDA and CDR2 is SQIVND (reference sequence). V lost 5 bases, J lost 2 bases, and 15 bases lay in between. CDR3 DNA: TGTGCCAGTAGTTCGGGTAGGGGAAGACAAGAGACCCAGTACTTC. This translates into CASSSGRGRQETQYF.

V usage is TRBV10-1 and J usage is TRBJ2-2; TRBD2 might be the D (5 bases). V was cut by 6 bases and J by 3 bases, with 14 bases left in between. The CDR3 spans 15 residues. The germline CDR1 and CDR2 sequences are WNHNN and SYGVQD (reference sequence). The CDR3 loop reads CASSWGVGYTGELFF. Here the CDR3 DNA reads TGCGCCAGCAGCTGGGGAGTGGGATACACCGGGGAGCTGTTTTTT.

This clone is a singleton in its sample. The CDR3 spells CASSPLGQGDTDTQYF. The DNA of the CDR3 is TGTGCCAGCAGCCCTTTGGGACAGGGGGACACAGATACGCAGTATTTT. The chain combines TRBV4-2 with TRBJ2-3, with TRBD1 identical over 11 bases. V lost 4 bases, J lost 2 bases, and 5 bases stayed unmatched. The germline V gene has CDR1 LGHNA and CDR2 YNFKEQ. This CDR3 has 16 amino acids.

This chain uses TRBV19 with TRBJ1-2; the D gene is possibly TRBD1 (5 bases). This CDR3 is built from 14 residues. Germline V CDR1 and CDR2: LNHDA, SQIVND (reference sequence). V lost 4 bases, J lost 7 bases, and 16 bases lay in between. The CDR3 loop is CASSTSGARGGYTF. The DNA of the CDR3 is TGTGCCAGTAGTACCTCTGGGGCGCGGGGTGGCTACACCTTC.

In DNA, the CDR3 is TGTGCCAGCTCCCCGTCGGACAGGGCGAACACTGAAGCTTTCTTT. Protein: CASSPSDRANTEAFF. The chain joins TRBV18 to TRBJ1-1, with 8 bases aligning to TRBD1. The germline V gene encodes CDR1 KGHSH and CDR2 LQKENI. The V segment lost 6 bases and the J segment 1 base; nucleotides outside the gene matches: 7. This CDR3 has 15 residues.

The V call is TRBV28, the J call TRBJ2-7; the D gene is possibly TRBD1 (5 bases). The CDR3 totals 11 residues. Germline V CDR1 and CDR2: MDHEN, SYDVKM. The germline V and J ends were trimmed by 6 bases and 4 bases, with 7 bases remaining between them. The CDR3 loop is CASRYRYEQYF. For the CDR3, the DNA is TGTGCCAGCAGGTACAGGTACGAGCAGTACTTC.

The chain couples TRBV5-8 to TRBJ2-2; no clear D. There are 13 residues in the CDR3. Germline CDR1 SGHTS, CDR2 YDEGEE. Trimming removed 9 bases at V and 6 bases at J, with 15 bases between. The CDR3 DNA reads TGTGCCACCCCCCCCGCGCGGTCCGGGGAGCTGTTTTTT. It translates to CATPPARSGELFF.

The chain has TRBV7-3 and TRBJ2-1, with 8 positions matching TRBD2. After removal of 4 bases from V and 9 bases from J, the junction contained 8 bases not matched to a gene. This CDR3 is 14 amino acids long. The germline CDR1 and CDR2 sequences are SGHTA and FQGTGA. CDR3 in DNA: TGTGCCAGCAGCTCGGGACTAGTAGCTGGTGAGCAGTTCTTC. Its protein is CASSSGLVAGEQFF.